This T cell receptor beta chain stems from a study of post-analysis software for immune sequencing data. The germline CDR1 and CDR2 sequences are SGHRS and YFSETQ. Unmatched junction bases numbered 3, after V lost 0 bases and J lost 4 bases. This CDR3 contains 15 residues. The table lists this clonotype with a few counts. What it binds is unknown. cDNA libraries of TCR beta carried unique molecular identifiers. When roughly 0.85 to 11 million T cells were used, they gave 500,000 or so cDNA molecules. One entry per CDR3 protein results from TCRdb running MiXCR on the PCR reads. Of over 700,000 distinct CDR3 sequences in the sample, roughly 30% were seen once. Regarding the study as a whole: Comparison with controls showed significantly lower normalized Chao1 diversity in multiple sclerosis patients. TRBV segments more frequent in patients than in controls numbered several and included TRBV5-6, TRBV5-1 and TRBV20-1. The authors found that F measure strongly co-clustered same-batch samples.

The V gene is TRBV5-1, the J gene TRBJ2-1; TRBD2 matches at 8 bases. Sequenced: blood. The source is a girl aged 5-17 years with multiple sclerosis. CDR3: CASSLDASGYNEQFF. The CDR3 DNA reads TGCGCCAGCAGCTTGGACGCTAGCGGGTACAATGAGCAGTTCTTC.